The 12 T cell receptor beta chains reported below all come from one sample, sequenced in a study of Graves' ophthalmopathy and Graves' hyperthyroidism. Amplification of the TCR beta CDR3 regions used RNA transcripts (as template). Investigators did first-round RT-PCR with HTBI primers, then second-round multiplex PCR. One entry per CDR3 protein, called by TCRdb with MiXCR from the multiplex PCR reads. The profile shows about 220,000 distinct CDR3 sequences, about 22% of them singletons. The sequencing sample was made of peripheral blood. These receptors were obtained from a woman aged 50 to 65 with Graves' ophthalmopathy.

This clonotype appeared many times. The chain uses TRBV6-2 or TRBV6-3 and TRBJ1-2; 7 bases match TRBD1. V shed 4 bases, J shed 4 bases, and the junction held 3 bases outside the gene matches. Germline lookup yields CDR1 MNHEY and CDR2 SVGEGT. The CDR3 is made up of 13 amino acids. The DNA for the CDR3 is TGTGCCAGCAGTTTACAGGGGTTCTATGGCTACACCTTC. Translated: CASSLQGFYGYTF.

In the case of this clonotype: A read error is possible here, since a much larger clone lies one base away. V usage is TRBV20-1 and J usage is TRBJ2-7, with D hard to call. V shed 0 bases and J shed 5 bases, with 11 bases lying between them. The CDR3 covers 13 residues. From germline, CDR1 is DFQATT and CDR2 SNEGSKA (reference sequence). The CDR3 DNA follows: TGCAGTGCTAGAGATCGCGTAGTCCACGAGCAGTACTTC. Translating it yields CSARDRVVHEQYF.

Many counts were recorded for this clonotype. The rearrangement links TRBV7-6 to TRBJ2-3; no firm D call. Germline V gives CDR1 SGHVS, CDR2 FNYEAQ. V lost 5 bases and J lost 0, with 12 bases in between. The CDR3 length is 15 residues. CDR3 sequence reads: CASSKAMTSTDTQYF. For the CDR3, the DNA is TGTGCCAGCAGCAAGGCTATGACTAGCACAGATACGCAGTATTTT.

The J gene is TRBJ1-5, the V gene TRBV19; D remains ambiguous. Germline-derived CDR1 and CDR2 are LNHDA and SQIVND (reference sequence). With 5 bases removed from V and 5 bases from J, the gap between germline ends came to 10 bases. This CDR3 is built from 13 residues. CDR3 in amino acids: CASSWWWDQPQHF. DNA for the CDR3: TGTGCCAGTAGTTGGTGGTGGGATCAGCCCCAGCATTTT. Supplemented by reference TRBV19 and TRBJ1-5, the full variable domain reads DGGITQSPKYLFRKEGQNVTLSCEQNLNHDAMYWYRQDPGQGLRLIYYSQIVNDFQKGDIAEGYSVSREKKESFPLTVTSAQKNPTAFYLCASSWWWDQPQHFGDGTRLSIL.

The V and J genes are TRBV19 and TRBJ2-7, with 7 bases that match TRBD1. The V gene end was trimmed by 1 base and the J gene end by 3 bases; junction bases not matched to a gene: 6. Germline V gene sequence: CDR1 LNHDA, CDR2 SQIVND (reference sequence). The CDR3 extends over 15 amino acids. CDR3 amino acids: CASSIGQGGNYEQYF. CDR3 in DNA: TGTGCCAGTAGTATAGGTCAAGGGGGCAACTACGAGCAGTACTTC.

As to this clonotype: Being one base from a much bigger clone, this may be a read error. For the CDR3, the DNA is TGTGCCAGCAGCTTGCCGGCATGGAATCAGCCCCAGCATTTT. Amino acid sequence: CASSLPAWNQPQHF. V usage is TRBV5-5 and J usage is TRBJ1-5, with D uncertain. V was shortened by 1 base and J by 4 bases, with 9 bases between the two germline ends. This CDR3 region has 14 residues. Per the germline V gene, CDR1 is SGHKS and CDR2 is YYEKEE (reference sequence).

This chain connects TRBV7-2 to TRBJ2-5; 7 bases are shared with TRBD1. Germline V gene sequence: CDR1 SGHTA, CDR2 FQGNSA. CDR3 length: 14 amino acids. With V trimmed by 0 bases and J by 7 bases, 5 bases remained unmatched. CDR3 residues: CASSLALPGGTQYF. The CDR3 bases are TGTGCCAGCAGCTTAGCCCTCCCAGGGGGGACCCAGTACTTC. Filled out from reference TRBV7-2 and TRBJ2-5, the complete variable domain reads GAGVSQSPSNKVTEKGKDVELRCDPISGHTALYWYRQSLGQGLEFLIYFQGNSAPDKSGLPSDRFSAERTGGSVSTLTIQRTQQEDSAVYLCASSLALPGGTQYFGPGTRLLVL.

This clonotype was picked up many times. This chain connects TRBV30 to TRBJ1-1; 8 nucleotides agree with TRBD1. The germline CDR1 and CDR2 sequences are GTSNPN and SVGIG (reference sequence). V dropped 4 bases and J dropped 7; count of bases not matched to a gene: 8. This CDR3 is built from 13 residues. CDR3 in DNA: TGTGCCTGGAATCAGGGGGCGAGGGATGAAGCTTTCTTT. Translated, it gives CAWNQGARDEAFF.

This clonotype was observed many times. This sequence joins TRBV6-2 or TRBV6-3 and TRBJ2-5, with D perhaps matching TRBD1 or TRBD2 (5 bases each). Trimming removed 2 bases from V and 1 base from J, with 23 bases in between. Germline assignment: CDR1 MNHEY and CDR2 SVGEGT. This CDR3 contains 19 residues. The CDR3 sequence is CASSYPPLWGTRPQETQYF. The DNA for the CDR3 is TGTGCCAGCAGTTACCCCCCCTTGTGGGGGACGCGCCCCCAAGAGACCCAGTACTTC.

This chain uses TRBV30 with TRBJ2-1, with 10 bases matching TRBD2. V gave up 5 bases and J gave up 10 bases; unmatched junction bases: 5. The CDR3 has 12 residues. Germline-derived CDR1 and CDR2 are GTSNPN and SVGIG (reference sequence). Written as DNA, the CDR3 is TGTGCCTGGTCCCGGGGACTAGCGGAGCAGTTCTTC. It yields the protein CAWSRGLAEQFF.

This clonotype has a count of ten or more. The chain is built from TRBV20-1 and TRBJ2-7; 8 positions match TRBD1. V shed 7 bases and J 0 bases; nucleotides not matched to a gene: 5. In germline, CDR1 is DFQATT, CDR2 SNEGSKA (reference sequence). CDR3 size: 13 residues. This CDR3 reads CSVKDRASYEQYF. In DNA, the CDR3 is TGCAGTGTAAAGGACAGGGCCTCCTACGAGCAGTACTTC.

This clonotype was counted a few times. The CDR3 protein is CASRRAGGSYEQYF. The CDR3 coding sequence is TGTGCCAGCAGGCGCGCGGGAGGTTCCTACGAGCAGTACTTC. V gene TRBV6-1 combines with J gene TRBJ2-7; 8 nucleotides line up with TRBD2. Trimming cost V 6 bases and J 1 base; bases outside gene matches: 5. Looked up from germline, CDR1 is MNHNS and CDR2 is SASEGT. The CDR3 contains 14 residues.